These 17 T cell receptor beta chains share one sample of origin, sequenced in a study of T cells in Graves' hyperthyroidism and ophthalmopathy (dated by TCRdb to between 2018 and 2021). The library was generated by multiplex PCR. Reads for this sample came from an Illumina HiSeq 2000. TCR beta CDR3 regions were amplified from RNA transcripts. The TCR CDR3 was subjected to a first round of RT-PCR using the HTBI primer set and the Qiagen OneStep RT-PCR kit. The raw public reads went through TCRdb reprocessing: fastp at Q25, MiXCR clone calling, in-frame beta chains kept. One record per CDR3 amino acid sequence lists the most common genes and DNA. The sample includes some 180,000 distinct CDR3 sequences, with less than 20% observed a single time. Roughly 49% of the sample comes from the top ten. The sample consisted of blood. The source is a woman between 50 and 59 years old with Graves' hyperthyroidism.

This clonotype was observed many times. The J gene is TRBJ2-1, the V gene TRBV29-1, with 7 bases aligning to TRBD2. Germline V gene lookup returns CDR1 SQVTM and CDR2 ANQGSEA. After removal of 3 bases from V and 9 bases from J, the junction contained 8 bases not matched to a gene. This CDR3 comprises 13 residues. CDR3 protein: CSVERGFGREQFF. The CDR3 region has the DNA TGCAGCGTTGAGCGGGGGTTTGGTCGTGAGCAGTTCTTC.

The sample holds many counts of this clonotype. This chain joins TRBV7-2 and TRBJ2-5; unclear D gene. The germline V gene encodes CDR1 SGHTA and CDR2 FQGNSA. This CDR3 is built from 14 residues. V dropped 2 bases and J dropped 5 bases, with 12 bases sitting between them. The CDR3 DNA reads TGTGCCAGCAGCTTACCCCCGGGCGTTGAGACCCAGTACTTC. Translating it yields CASSLPPGVETQYF.

This clonotype was counted ten times or more. The rearrangement joins TRBV2 to TRBJ2-3, with D perhaps TRBD1 (6 bases). Trimming took off 6 bases at V and 3 bases at J, with 16 bases between the two ends. The CDR3 extends over 15 amino acids. CDR1 SNHLY and CDR2 FYNNEI come from the germline V gene. The CDR3 reads CASSDYRVSTDTQYF. The CDR3 DNA reads TGTGCCAGCAGCGATTACAGGGTTTCTACAGATACGCAGTATTTT.

This chain joins TRBV2 and TRBJ2-1; the match to TRBD1 covers 7 bases. The J segment lost 10 bases and the V segment lost 6 bases, leaving 3 bases of the junction unmatched. CDR1 SNHLY and CDR2 FYNNEI come from the germline V gene. This CDR3 region has 11 residues. In DNA form, the CDR3 reads TGTGCCAGCAGAGGGGGCGGCGAGCAGTTCTTC. It is translated as CASRGGGEQFF.

The rearrangement joins TRBV12-3 or TRBV12-4 to TRBJ2-7; D perhaps matches TRBD2 (5 bases). V lost 1 base to trimming and J lost 4 bases, with 20 bases between them. The CDR3 length is 17 residues. The DNA of the CDR3 is TGTGCCAGCAGTTTAGGATTCGGACGGACGAGGGTTTACGAGCAGTACTTC. Protein: CASSLGFGRTRVYEQYF.

This clonotype was detected many times. The chain carries TRBV6-1 and TRBJ2-3, with TRBD2 identical over 7 bases. V gave up 8 bases and J gave up 3 bases; unmatched junction bases: 14. The CDR3 is made up of 16 amino acids. Germline-derived CDR1 and CDR2 are MNHNS and SASEGT. The CDR3 is CASRMSSGSITDTQYF. CDR3 in DNA: TGTGCCAGCCGCATGTCTAGCGGTTCTATTACAGATACGCAGTATTTT.

This chain uses TRBV3-1 with TRBJ2-1, with D uncertain. The V gene lost 4 bases and the J gene lost 15 bases, with 19 bases spanning the gap. This CDR3 has 13 amino acids. Per germline, CDR1 LGHDT and CDR2 YNNKEL (reference sequence). DNA for the CDR3: TGTGCCAGCAGCCCGAAGGACGGAGTCTTTGGGTTCTTC. This gives the protein CASSPKDGVFGFF.

The table lists this clonotype with many counts. The gene calls are TRBV7-3 and TRBJ2-3; D perhaps matches TRBD2 (6 bases). This CDR3 spans 15 amino acids. Looked up from germline, CDR1 is SGHTA and CDR2 is FQGTGA. V was shortened by 5 bases and J by 2 bases, with 14 bases between the two germline ends. CDR3 DNA: TGTGCCAGCAGCGACATAGCGGCAGACACAGATACGCAGTATTTT. Translation: CASSDIAADTDTQYF.

This clonotype has a handful of counts. This chain joins TRBV29-1 and TRBJ2-5, with D possibly TRBD1 on 6 matching bases. Germline V gene lookup returns CDR1 SQVTM and CDR2 ANQGSEA. With 3 bases removed from V and 4 bases from J, the gap between germline ends came to 12 bases. This CDR3 is built from 13 residues. CDR3 DNA: TGCAGCGTTGATCCGGCAGGGGTAGAGACCCAGTACTTC. Encoded protein: CSVDPAGVETQYF.

This clonotype appeared many times. The rearrangement uses TRBV6-1 and TRBJ1-2; D might be TRBD1 (5 bases). Trimming removed 2 bases from V and 9 bases from J, with 16 bases in between. The germline V gene has CDR1 MNHNS and CDR2 SASEGT. The CDR3 has 14 residues. The CDR3 loop is CASSESRGLESYTF. The DNA of the CDR3 is TGTGCCAGCAGTGAATCGAGGGGACTAGAAAGCTACACCTTC.

Only a few counts were recorded for this clonotype. The chain couples TRBV29-1 to TRBJ1-1, with TRBD1 as a possible D gene (6 bases). V lost 3 bases to trimming and J lost 2 bases, with 10 bases between them. The germline V gene encodes CDR1 SQVTM and CDR2 ANQGSEA. CDR3 size: 13 residues. In DNA, the CDR3 is TGCAGCGTTGACAGGGGTGGAAACACTGAAGCTTTCTTT. Translated: CSVDRGGNTEAFF.

This clonotype turned up a few times. The J gene is TRBJ2-1, the V gene TRBV3-1; 8 nucleotides match TRBD1. After removal of 4 bases from V and 7 bases from J, the junction contained 12 bases not matched to a gene. Germline-derived CDR1 and CDR2 are LGHDT and YNNKEL (reference sequence). This CDR3 region has 16 residues. As DNA, the CDR3 is TGTGCCAGCAGCCGCGGACAGGGCCCCGGGGTGAATGAGCAGTTCTTC. Translated, it gives CASSRGQGPGVNEQFF.

The chain carries TRBV6-1 and TRBJ2-1; 9 nucleotides line up with TRBD2. Germline V gene data show CDR1 as MNHNS and CDR2 as SASEGT. This CDR3 is built from 15 residues. The J segment lost 5 bases and the V segment lost 1 base, leaving 3 bases of the junction unmatched. The CDR3: CASSEVGLANNEQFF. Here the CDR3 DNA reads TGTGCCAGCAGTGAAGTTGGACTAGCGAACAATGAGCAGTTCTTC.

This clonotype was found many times. J is TRBJ1-1 and V is TRBV2; 8 bases align to TRBD1. With 10 bases clipped from V and 0 bases from J, the junction kept 7 bases outside the gene matches. CDR3 length equals 14 residues. Germline CDR1 and CDR2: SNHLY and FYNNEI. CDR3 nucleotides: TGTGCCACCAGACAGGGGTACATGAACACTGAAGCTTTCTTT. Protein product: CATRQGYMNTEAFF. Full variable domain (remainder filled in from reference TRBV2 and TRBJ1-1): EPEVTQTPSHQVTQMGQEVILRCVPISNHLYFYWYRQILGQKVEFLVSFYNNEISEKSEIFDDQFSVERPDGSNFTLKIRSTKLEDSAMYFCATRQGYMNTEAFFGQGTRLTVV.

V and J are TRBV7-9 and TRBJ2-7, with 11 bases aligning to TRBD1. This CDR3 has 15 amino acids. The V and J ends lost 9 bases and 5 bases, in that order; junction bases with no gene match: 12. Germline V gives CDR1 SEHNR, CDR2 FQNEAQ (reference sequence). The CDR3 loop reads CARDRTGGLLDEQYF. DNA for the CDR3: TGTGCCAGAGATCGGACAGGGGGCCTCCTCGACGAGCAGTACTTC.

This clonotype was seen a handful of times. The chain uses TRBV20-1 and TRBJ2-1; the D gene could be TRBD1 or TRBD2 (5 bases each). CDR1 DFQATT and CDR2 SNEGSKA come from the germline V gene (reference sequence). Trimming left V 5 bases short and J 9 bases short, with 17 bases between. This CDR3 has 13 residues. The CDR3 DNA reads TGCAGTGCTTTGCAGGGACCCGTTATTGAGCAGTTCTTC. It codes for CSALQGPVIEQFF.

This clonotype was recorded at least ten times. The chain carries TRBV3-1 and TRBJ1-1, with D perhaps matching TRBD1 (5 bases). This CDR3 comprises 17 residues. Germline V gene data show CDR1 as LGHDT and CDR2 as YNNKEL (reference sequence). V lost 1 base, J lost 5 bases, and 20 bases lay in between. CDR3 residues: CASSQAAGTGRGTEAFF. The CDR3 DNA reads TGTGCCAGCAGCCAAGCCGCGGGGACGGGGCGGGGGACTGAAGCTTTCTTT.